Below are 22 T cell receptor beta chains sequenced from a single sample in a study of cytomegalovirus exposure and HLA in healthy donors (TCRdb year 2017). The library relied on the immunoSEQ multiplex PCR assay. Here the immuneACCESS table is served through TCRdb, limited to in-frame sequences with V and J called. Missing clones are a known gap in these copies; in checked studies unresolved V genes cover under half, and the rest lacks a known reason. The sample table contains 100,000 or so clones; only one count was recorded for less than 90% of them. About 5.7% of the sample belongs to the ten largest clones. Sequenced input: PBMCs. The origin of the receptors is a man aged 18-30 years in good health and CMV-seropositive.

This chain links TRBV10-3 with TRBJ1-1; D is undetermined. This CDR3 comprises 13 residues. The germline gives CDR1 ENHRY, CDR2 SYGVKD. Trimming removed 3 bases at V and 11 bases at J, with 16 bases between. CDR3 coding DNA: TGTGCCATCAGTGACCTAGACCCGTTTGAGGCTTTCTTT. Amino acid sequence: CAISDLDPFEAFF.

The CDR3 DNA reads TGTGCCAGCAGCAGCTACGGCACAGGGTTCGATGAGCAGTTCTTC. Protein product: CASSSYGTGFDEQFF. V gene TRBV28 combines with J gene TRBJ2-1; tentatively, D is TRBD1 (6 bases). Trimming removed 6 bases at V and 8 bases at J, with 20 bases between. Germline V gene lookup returns CDR1 MDHEN and CDR2 SYDVKM. The CDR3 sequence is 15 residues long.

The rearrangement uses TRBV5-1 and TRBJ2-3, with 8 bases matching TRBD1. Looked up from germline, CDR1 is SGHRS and CDR2 is YFSETQ. V was pared by 4 bases and J by 0 bases, with 4 bases of the junction left unmatched. The CDR3 length is 15 residues. CDR3 bases: TGCGCCAGCAGCCCACAGGGGGGTAGCACAGATACGCAGTATTTT. This codes for CASSPQGGSTDTQYF. The complete variable domain, with remaining parts taken from reference TRBV5-1 and TRBJ2-3, reads KAGVTQTPRYLIKTRGQQVTLSCSPISGHRSVSWYQQTPGQGLQFLFEYFSETQRNKGNFPGRFSGRQFSNSRSEMNVSTLELGDSALYLCASSPQGGSTDTQYFGPGTRLTVL.

The V gene is TRBV10-2, the J gene TRBJ1-1; 10 positions match TRBD1. The CDR3 is 15 amino acids. Germline V gene lookup returns CDR1 WSHSY and CDR2 SAAADI. The J segment lost 4 bases and the V segment lost 2 bases, leaving 4 bases of the junction unmatched. The CDR3 region has the DNA TGCGCCAGCAGTGAGGGGAGGACAGGGGGCACTGAAGCTTTCTTT. It encodes CASSEGRTGGTEAFF.

This chain uses TRBV7-2 with TRBJ2-7; weak D call: TRBD2 (5 bases). Germline lookup yields CDR1 SGHTA and CDR2 FQGNSA. This CDR3 contains 12 residues. The germline V and J ends were trimmed by 7 bases and 7 bases, with 14 bases remaining between them. The CDR3 DNA is TGTGCCAGCAACCAAGGTCGGGGTGAGCAGTACTTC. Its translation is CASNQGRGEQYF.

The chain couples TRBV29-1 to TRBJ2-2; no clear D. V was clipped by 1 base and J by 6 bases, with 9 bases between them. CDR3 length: 13 residues. Germline assignment: CDR1 SQVTM and CDR2 ANQGSEA. CDR3 protein: CSVEGVAPGELFF. CDR3 nucleotide sequence: TGCAGCGTTGAAGGAGTCGCACCCGGGGAGCTGTTTTTT.

The J gene is TRBJ2-5, the V gene TRBV7-2; 8 bases match TRBD1. V was clipped by 5 bases and J by 5 bases; unmatched bases: 10. CDR3 length equals 15 residues. Germline values: CDR1 SGHTA, CDR2 FQGNSA. In DNA, the CDR3 is TGTGCCAGCAGCGGTGACGCAGGGGGCCAGGAGACCCAGTACTTC. It encodes CASSGDAGGQETQYF.

This sequence joins TRBV12-5 and TRBJ2-5; a weak D match, TRBD1 (5 bases). The CDR3 loop spans 12 amino acids. Trimming removed 6 bases from V and 1 base from J, with 6 bases in between. Germline CDR1 reads LGHNT; CDR2 reads FRNRAP. The CDR3 nucleotides read TGTGCTAGTGGGGACATCCAAGAGACCCAGTACTTC. Translating gives CASGDIQETQYF.

The chain combines TRBV19 with TRBJ2-1, with D perhaps matching TRBD2 (7 bases). The V and J ends lost 8 bases and 5 bases respectively, with 13 bases between them. This CDR3 has 13 amino acids. Germline CDR1 and CDR2: LNHDA and SQIVND (reference sequence). The CDR3 loop is CASGLGGNNEQFF. CDR3 DNA: TGTGCCAGTGGACTAGGGGGGAACAATGAGCAGTTCTTC.

This clone was counted only a few times. The chain recombines TRBV19 with TRBJ2-2; D is possibly TRBD2 (5 bases). The germline gives CDR1 LNHDA, CDR2 SQIVND (reference sequence). V lost 6 bases and J lost 1, with 15 bases in between. CDR3 length equals 16 residues. CDR3 in amino acids: CASSQPPAGNTGELFF. The CDR3 DNA reads TGTGCCAGTAGCCAGCCCCCGGCGGGGAACACCGGGGAGCTGTTTTTT.

CDR3 in amino acids: CASSHRQGGGYTF. The CDR3 coding sequence is TGTGCCAGCAGCCACCGACAGGGTGGCGGCTACACCTTC. The J gene is TRBJ1-2, the V gene TRBV28, with TRBD1 matching over 7 bases. Germline V gives CDR1 MDHEN, CDR2 SYDVKM. V lost 6 bases, J lost 8 bases, and 9 bases stayed unmatched. The CDR3 runs 13 residues.

The table lists this clone with a count of one. V and J are TRBV19 and TRBJ1-1, with TRBD1 as a possible D gene (5 bases). The CDR3 is made up of 13 amino acids. Germline loops: CDR1 LNHDA, CDR2 SQIVND (reference sequence). Trimming shortened V by 3 bases and J by 6 bases, and 11 bases separated the two germline ends. Here the CDR3 reads CASSMTGEAEAFF. The CDR3 DNA sequence: TGTGCCAGTAGTATGACGGGGGAGGCTGAAGCTTTCTTT.

V and J are TRBV5-1 and TRBJ1-5, with 9 bases lining up with TRBD1. The V and J ends lost 4 bases and 0 bases, in that order; junction bases with no gene match: 2. The germline gives CDR1 SGHRS, CDR2 YFSETQ. CDR3 length: 15 residues. The CDR3 nucleotides are TGCGCCAGCAGCCCGGGACAGGGTAGCAATCAGCCCCAGCATTTT. The encoded protein is CASSPGQGSNQPQHF.

The chain combines TRBV5-4 with TRBJ2-2, with D possibly being TRBD2 (5 bases). The length of the CDR3 is 15 residues. CDR1 is SGHNT and CDR2 is YYREEE in the germline V gene (reference sequence). The V and J ends lost 0 bases and 8 bases respectively, with 14 bases between them. CDR3 sequence reads: CASSLVASRRGELFF. The DNA of the CDR3 is TGTGCCAGCAGCTTGGTTGCTAGCAGGCGGGGGGAGCTGTTTTTT.

This chain joins TRBV18 and TRBJ2-7, with 8 nucleotides matching TRBD1. Trimming removed 1 base from V and 6 bases from J; junction bases left unmatched: 2. This CDR3 has 13 residues. Germline values: CDR1 KGHSH, CDR2 LQKENI. CDR3 residues: CASSPLGQGEQYF. The CDR3 DNA is TGTGCCAGCTCACCACTCGGACAGGGCGAGCAGTACTTC.

The chain carries TRBV7-3 and TRBJ2-1; 8 bases match TRBD1. V shed 5 bases, J shed 5 bases, and the junction held 14 bases outside the gene matches. The CDR3 extends over 17 amino acids. CDR1 is SGHTA, CDR2 FQGTGA, per germline. Written as DNA, the CDR3 is TGTGCCAGCAGCAGCGACAGGGGAAAAAGCTCTCACAATGAGCAGTTCTTC. Its translation is CASSSDRGKSSHNEQFF.

This clone was recorded once. This rearrangement joins TRBV7-3 to TRBJ2-5; D remains ambiguous. Trimming took 5 bases from V and 1 from J, leaving 8 bases between them. The CDR3 runs 13 residues. Germline CDR1 reads SGHTA; CDR2 reads FQGTGA. Here the CDR3 DNA reads TGTGCCAGCAGCCCGGTCGGCCAAGAGACCCAGTACTTC. It specifies CASSPVGQETQYF.

The rearrangement uses TRBV28 and TRBJ2-7; 11 bases agree with TRBD2. CDR1 and CDR2 from the germline V gene are MDHEN and SYDVKM. J gave up 2 bases and V 10 bases, and 4 bases lay outside the gene matches. CDR3 length: 13 residues. CDR3 nucleotide sequence: TGTGCCACCCAGACTAGCGGGACCTACGAGCAGTACTTC. Translating it yields CATQTSGTYEQYF.

V usage is TRBV11-3 and J usage is TRBJ2-7; D is possibly TRBD2 (6 bases). The V end was cut by 1 base, the J end by 2 bases, with 12 bases between. Looked up from germline, CDR1 is SGHNT and CDR2 is YENEEA. The CDR3 contains 15 residues. The CDR3 DNA reads as TGTGCCAGCAGCTTAGGACCCGCGGGGACCTACGAGCAGTACTTC. It encodes CASSLGPAGTYEQYF.

The genes are TRBV4-3 and TRBJ1-6; 7 bases are shared with TRBD1. V shed 8 bases, J shed 7 bases, and the junction held 8 bases outside the gene matches. The CDR3 extends over 14 amino acids. Germline V lookup: CDR1 LGHNA, CDR2 YSLEER. The CDR3, as DNA: TGCGCCAGCTCCTTAGACAGGGCCAATTCACCCCTCCACTTT. Translation gives CASSLDRANSPLHF.

This chain joins TRBV19 and TRBJ2-1; 9 bases are shared with TRBD1. There are 14 residues in the CDR3. The germline V gene has CDR1 LNHDA and CDR2 SQIVND (reference sequence). The V gene end was trimmed by 9 bases and the J gene end by 3 bases; junction bases not matched to a gene: 6. CDR3 sequence: CASTRDRDYNEQFF. CDR3 nucleotide sequence: TGTGCCAGCACTAGGGACAGGGACTACAATGAGCAGTTCTTC.

The table lists this clone with many counts. One end of the junction varies from germline; a read error may be responsible. The chain has TRBV19 and TRBJ2-7, with 10 bases aligning to TRBD1. Germline lookup yields CDR1 LNHDA and CDR2 SQIVND (reference sequence). This CDR3 contains 14 residues. The CDR3 sequence: CASGQGGPSDEQYF. CDR3 DNA sequence: TGTGCCAGTGGACAGGGGGGCCCCTCCGACGAGCAGTACTTC. The full variable domain, rest sourced from reference TRBV19 and TRBJ2-7, is DGGITQSPKYLFRKEGQNVTLSCEQNLNHDAMYWYRQDPGQGLRLIYYSQIVNDFQKGDIAEGYSVSREKKESFPLTVTSAQKNPTAFYLCASGQGGPSDEQYFGPGTRLTVT.